These T cell receptor beta chains were read from a single sample in a study of cytomegalovirus exposure and HLA in healthy donors. Only in-frame clones appear in the TCRdb table, and some are missing; sequencing was by immunoSEQ multiplex PCR. Its listing shows 25,000 to 35,000 clones. The sequenced material came from PBMCs. These receptors came from a middle-aged man in good health and CMV-seronegative. Each CDR3 is given with its conserved first and last residue. The order of the fields is V gene, D gene, J gene, CDR3 protein, CDR3 DNA. D genes are given only for firm matches.

v_gene: TRBV30; d_gene: .; j_gene: TRBJ2-7; CDR3aa: CAWKPDSYEQYF; CDR3nt: TGTGCCTGGAAGCCCGACAGTTACGAGCAGTACTTC
v_gene: TRBV19; d_gene: .; j_gene: TRBJ1-1; CDR3aa: CATNPLEGTEAFF; CDR3nt: TGTGCCACAAACCCCCTGGAGGGAACTGAAGCTTTCTTT
v_gene: TRBV7-8; d_gene: .; j_gene: TRBJ2-7; CDR3aa: CASSFTGKVGEQYF; CDR3nt: TGTGCCAGCAGTTTTACAGGGAAGGTCGGCGAGCAGTACTTC
v_gene: TRBV4-3; d_gene: .; j_gene: TRBJ2-3; CDR3aa: CASSQEGTRTDTQYF; CDR3nt: TGCGCCAGCAGCCAAGAGGGGACTCGCACAGATACGCAGTATTTT
v_gene: TRBV27; d_gene: .; j_gene: TRBJ1-1; CDR3aa: CASRGPNTEAFF; CDR3nt: TGTGCCAGCAGGGGCCCTAACACTGAAGCTTTCTTT
v_gene: TRBV19; d_gene: TRBD1; j_gene: TRBJ2-7; CDR3aa: CASTPTGIGYEQYF; CDR3nt: TGTGCCAGTACCCCGACAGGGATTGGCTACGAGCAGTACTTC
v_gene: TRBV7-9; d_gene: TRBD1; j_gene: TRBJ2-3; CDR3aa: CASSVQLTGSTDKQYF; CDR3nt: TGTGCCAGCAGCGTTCAGTTGACAGGGAGCACAGATAAGCAGTATTTT
v_gene: TRBV7-8; d_gene: TRBD1; j_gene: TRBJ1-5; CDR3aa: CASSLGAGQGDGPQHF; CDR3nt: TGTGCCAGCAGCTTAGGTGCGGGACAGGGGGACGGGCCCCAGCATTTT
v_gene: TRBV5-1; d_gene: TRBD1; j_gene: TRBJ2-7; CDR3aa: CASSLAPNRGNYEQYF; CDR3nt: TGCGCCAGCAGCTTGGCCCCCAACAGGGGAAACTACGAGCAGTACTTC
v_gene: TRBV5-1; d_gene: .; j_gene: TRBJ1-1; CDR3aa: CASSVDSSVTEAFF; CDR3nt: TGCGCCAGCAGCGTGGACTCTTCCGTCACTGAAGCTTTCTTT
v_gene: TRBV18; d_gene: TRBD2; j_gene: TRBJ2-1; CDR3aa: CASSPRLAGVVEQFF; CDR3nt: TGTGCCAGCTCACCCAGGCTAGCGGGCGTCGTTGAGCAGTTCTTC